This T cell receptor beta chain was sequenced during a study of shared clonotypes between healthy human individuals. The V gene's germline CDR1 is SGHTA and CDR2 FQGNSA. Trimming at V came to 4 bases and at J to 7 bases, leaving 7 bases not matched to a gene. This CDR3 is 14 amino acids long. Donors were healthy HIV-negative adults without recently reported acute infections or vaccinations. Negatively enriched CD4+ T cells were divided by CD45RA into naive and memory. Here immunoSEQ multiplex PCR was the method, and the copy in TCRdb shows in-frame clones only, minus some. Found here are roughly 1,500,000 clones, 98% of them singletons; the top ten hold about 0.35%.

The sample taken for sequencing was naive CD4+ T cells sorted from blood. This sample's subset: CD45RA+ positively selected. The receptor comes from a man aged 25 to 40 in good health. The chain links TRBV7-2 to TRBJ1-5, with TRBD1 identical over 7 bases. The CDR3 bases are TGTGCCAGCAGCTCCCGACAGGGCGAACAGCCCCAGCATTTT. Protein sequence: CASSSRQGEQPQHF. Filled out from reference TRBV7-2 and TRBJ1-5, the complete variable domain reads GAGVSQSPSNKVTEKGKDVELRCDPISGHTALYWYRQSLGQGLEFLIYFQGNSAPDKSGLPSDRFSAERTGGSVSTLTIQRTQQEDSAVYLCASSSRQGEQPQHFGDGTRLSIL.